The sequence of this T cell receptor beta chain was determined in a study of T cell repertoires in cytomegalovirus infection. Study background: CMV infection plus the matching HLA type was flagged by public TCR beta signatures.

Each CDR3 protein gets one entry after TCRdb re-called the reads with MiXCR. Here the sample spans 75,000 to 100,000 distinct CDR3 sequences, around half being singletons. The CDR3 contains 15 residues. Germline values: CDR1 MNHNY, CDR2 SVGAGI (reference sequence). V was cut by 5 bases and J by 2 bases, with 16 bases left in between. Concerning this clonotype itself: Its antigen is still unknown.

The J gene is TRBJ2-7, the V gene TRBV6-6, with D tentatively TRBD1 (6 bases). The source was CD8+ T cells from cultured PBMCs, collected from culture after CMV antigen stimulation. This sequence was found in a human donor in good health (CMV status not recorded). Some clones in this sample may be carry-over from other donors' samples. Written as DNA, the CDR3 is TGTGCCAGCAGTGGGACATCACCGCCAACCTACGAGCAGTACTTC. Translation gives CASSGTSPPTYEQYF.